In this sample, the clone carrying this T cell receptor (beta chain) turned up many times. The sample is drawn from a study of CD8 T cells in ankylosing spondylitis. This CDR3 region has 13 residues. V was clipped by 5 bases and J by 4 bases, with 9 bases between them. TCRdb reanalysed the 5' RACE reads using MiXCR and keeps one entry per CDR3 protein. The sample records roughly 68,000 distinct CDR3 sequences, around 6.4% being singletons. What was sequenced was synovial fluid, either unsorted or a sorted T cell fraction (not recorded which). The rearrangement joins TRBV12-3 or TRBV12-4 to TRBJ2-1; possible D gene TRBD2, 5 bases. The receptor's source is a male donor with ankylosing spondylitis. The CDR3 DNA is TGTGCCAGCAGTACTTGGAGGTACAATGAGCAGTTCTTC. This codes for CASSTWRYNEQFF.